Here is one T cell receptor beta chain with its context. The source of the sample is a study of blood T cell repertoires in COVID-19. Study in general: Whether acute or convalescent, the COVID-19 samples came from the United States, Italy and Spain. PBMCs, B-cell-depleted T cells, or T cells were the source of the cDNA or gDNA that made up the material.

Germline CDR1 GTSNPN, CDR2 SVGIG (reference sequence). V lost 3 bases, J lost 0 bases, and 9 bases lay in between. CDR3 size: 14 residues. Authors' data handling: It was from reference gene primer amplification that nucleated cell counts were estimated. Here immunoSEQ multiplex PCR was the method, and the copy in TCRdb shows in-frame clones only, minus some. The V and J calls and the clone size are those of that table, but D and trimming were determined from the DNA. The sample contains 150,000 to 200,000 clones, around 85% of which appear only once. Sequenced: peripheral blood. The receptor's source is a man aged 55 to 70 who had recovered from COVID-19. The chain links TRBV30 to TRBJ2-1, with D perhaps TRBD2 (6 bases). The CDR3 DNA reads as TGTGCCTGGAGATGGAGGGGCTCCTACAATGAGCAGTTCTTC. Translated, it gives CAWRWRGSYNEQFF.